This T cell receptor (beta chain) is from a study of monozygotic twins with inflammatory bowel disease. General study results and limits: Healthy co-twins had higher TCRbeta inverse Simpson diversity than their IBD twins. Fewer clonotypes were shared with others by IBD patients than by healthy twins, especially with disease activity.

The germline CDR1 and CDR2 sequences are LGHNA and YNFKEQ. The CDR3 runs to 12 residues. Without any T cell sorting, total RNA was isolated from whole blood. Turning to this clonotype: Its cognate antigen is unknown.

TCRdb re-called the 5' RACE reads and catalogs CDR3 proteins one per entry, DNA excluded. This sample's table has 330,000 or so distinct CDR3 sequences. The source material was blood. The chain combines TRBV4-2 with TRBJ2-1. This receptor was obtained from a human donor with ulcerative colitis or Crohn's disease, or a healthy co-twin of an affected twin (not recorded which). CDR3 loop: CASSQARNEQFF.